This TCR beta chain was identified in a study of immune evolution from preneoplasia to lung adenocarcinoma. Study-wide background: HLA loss of heterozygosity: roughly 6.4% AIS, about 15% MIA, about 35% ADC, none AAH.

Study-wide points: From normal lung to invasive adenocarcinoma, top clone frequencies appeared to decrease. Compared with EGFR-mutant or double wild-type lesions, KRAS-mutant nodules were more clonal. Clonality was highest in normal lung, lower in later-stage lesions apparently.

The CDR3 contains 15 residues. V dropped 2 bases and J dropped 2; count of bases not matched to a gene: 3. Germline assignment: CDR1 SGHRS and CDR2 YFSETQ. TCRdb keeps only in-frame clones here, not all; method: immunoSEQ multiplex PCR. The sample holds over 30,000 clones, 74% seen once. Notes on this clone: Its target is not known.

Sequencing input: FFPE invasive lung adenocarcinoma tissue. The receptor's source is a person between 55 and 70 years old with lung adenocarcinoma. V usage is TRBV5-1 and J usage is TRBJ2-1, with TRBD1 identical over 8 bases. CDR3 in amino acids: CASSFQGATYNEQFF. The CDR3 region has the DNA TGCGCCAGCAGCTTCCAGGGGGCCACCTACAATGAGCAGTTCTTC.